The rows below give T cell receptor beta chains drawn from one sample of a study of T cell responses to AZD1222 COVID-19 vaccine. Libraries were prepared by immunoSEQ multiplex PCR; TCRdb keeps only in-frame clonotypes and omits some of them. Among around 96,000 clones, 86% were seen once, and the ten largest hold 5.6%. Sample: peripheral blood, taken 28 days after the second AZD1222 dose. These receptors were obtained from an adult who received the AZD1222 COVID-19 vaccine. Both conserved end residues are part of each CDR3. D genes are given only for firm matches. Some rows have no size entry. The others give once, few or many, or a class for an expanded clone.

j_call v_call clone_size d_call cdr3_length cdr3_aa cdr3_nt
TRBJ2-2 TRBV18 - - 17 CASSPRAGGAPAGELFF TGTGCCAGCTCACCACGTGCCGGGGGCGCCCCGGCCGGGGAGCTGTTTTTT
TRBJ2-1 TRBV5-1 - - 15 CASSLAAGDYNEQFF TGCGCCAGCAGCTTGGCCGCGGGTGACTACAATGAGCAGTTCTTC
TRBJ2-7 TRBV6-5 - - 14 CASTEGVLPREQYF TGTGCCAGCACCGAAGGCGTTTTACCCAGAGAGCAGTACTTC
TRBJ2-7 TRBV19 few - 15 CASRPTPLGGYEQYF TGTGCCAGTAGGCCGACTCCCCTTGGTGGGTACGAGCAGTACTTC
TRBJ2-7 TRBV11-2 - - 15 CASSLDHPGFYEQYF TGTGCCAGCAGCTTAGATCACCCAGGGTTCTACGAGCAGTACTTC
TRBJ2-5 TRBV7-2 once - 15 CASSLEQGGGETQYF TGTGCCAGCAGCTTAGAACAGGGTGGTGGTGAGACCCAGTACTTC
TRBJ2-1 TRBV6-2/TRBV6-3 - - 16 CASSYPLSTSRNEQFF TGTGCCAGCAGTTATCCTCTCTCTACTAGCAGGAATGAGCAGTTCTTC
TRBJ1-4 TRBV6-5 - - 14 CASSYDRTNEKLFF TGTGCCAGCAGTTACGACAGGACTAATGAAAAACTGTTTTTT
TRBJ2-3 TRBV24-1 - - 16 CATSDWGTASTDTQYF TGTGCCACCAGTGATTGGGGGACCGCTAGCACAGATACGCAGTATTTT
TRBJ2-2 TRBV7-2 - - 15 CASKTGNANTGELFF TGTGCCAGCAAAACAGGGAACGCGAACACCGGGGAGCTGTTTTTT
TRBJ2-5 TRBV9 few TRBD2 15 CASTLSGGYQETQYF TGTGCCAGCACACTCTCGGGGGGGTACCAAGAGACCCAGTACTTC
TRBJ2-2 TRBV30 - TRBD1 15 CAFRDRGRGTGELFF TGTGCCTTCCGGGACAGGGGGCGAGGCACCGGGGAGCTGTTTTTT
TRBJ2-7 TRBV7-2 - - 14 CASSLGGGTYEQYF TGTGCCAGCAGCTTAGGCGGAGGGACCTACGAGCAGTACTTC
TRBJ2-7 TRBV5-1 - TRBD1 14 CASSLGGGPYEQYF TGCGCCAGCAGCTTGGGAGGGGGCCCCTACGAGCAGTACTTC
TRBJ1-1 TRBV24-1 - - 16 CATSASEGIKNTEAFF TGTGCCACCAGTGCCTCAGAGGGGATAAAGAACACTGAAGCTTTCTTT
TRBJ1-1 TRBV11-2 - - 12 CASSLWRSEAFF TGTGCCAGCAGCTTATGGAGAAGTGAAGCTTTCTTT
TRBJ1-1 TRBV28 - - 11 CASSAKGLAFF TGTGCCAGCAGTGCCAAGGGATTAGCTTTCTTT
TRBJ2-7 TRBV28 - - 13 CASLRGRSYEQYF TGTGCCAGTCTCCGGGGCCGCTCCTACGAGCAGTACTTC
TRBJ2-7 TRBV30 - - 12 CAWRRQDYEQYF TGTGCCTGGAGGCGGCAGGACTACGAGCAGTACTTC
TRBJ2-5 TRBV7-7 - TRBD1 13 CAVPTGVRETQYF TGTGCCGTACCAACAGGGGTCCGGGAGACCCAGTACTTC
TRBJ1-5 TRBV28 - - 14 CASSDTGSNQPQHF TGTGCCAGCAGTGATACAGGGAGCAATCAGCCCCAGCATTTT
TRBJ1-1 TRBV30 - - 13 CAWRDRLNTEAFF TGTGCCTGGAGAGACAGGTTGAACACTGAAGCTTTCTTT
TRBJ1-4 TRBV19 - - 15 CASSTSGRGYEKLFF TGTGCCAGTAGTACCTCCGGGCGGGGATATGAAAAACTGTTTTTT
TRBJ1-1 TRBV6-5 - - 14 CASIPGGRNTEAFF TGTGCCAGCATCCCGGGTGGAAGGAACACTGAAGCTTTCTTT
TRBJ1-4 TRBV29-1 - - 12 CSVARYGEKLFF TGCAGCGTTGCCCGCTACGGTGAAAAACTGTTTTTT
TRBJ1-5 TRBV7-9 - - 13 CASSFPGNQPQHF TGTGCCAGCAGCTTCCCCGGAAATCAGCCCCAGCATTTT
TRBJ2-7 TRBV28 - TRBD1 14 CASSLEGAPVEQYF TGTGCCAGCAGCCTAGAGGGGGCCCCAGTTGAGCAGTACTTC
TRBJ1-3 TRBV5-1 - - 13 CASSPRLGDTIYF TGCGCCAGCAGCCCCCGCCTAGGAGACACCATATATTTT
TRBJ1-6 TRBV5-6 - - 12 CASSLRPSPLHF TGTGCCAGCAGCTTGCGGCCTTCACCCCTCCACTTT
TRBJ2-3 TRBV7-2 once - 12 CASSPFADTQYF TGTGCCAGCAGCCCCTTTGCGGATACGCAGTATTTT
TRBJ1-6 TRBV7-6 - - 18 CASSTSLPGPPYNSPLHF TGTGCCAGCAGCACCAGTCTACCGGGCCCACCGTATAATTCACCCCTCCACTTT
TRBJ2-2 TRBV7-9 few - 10 CASSLGELFF TGTGCCAGCAGCTTAGGGGAGCTGTTTTTT
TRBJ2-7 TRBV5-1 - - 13 CASSLYQSYEQYF TGCGCCAGCAGCTTGTATCAGAGCTACGAGCAGTACTTC
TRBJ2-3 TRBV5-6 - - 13 CASSFPRRGTQYF TGTGCCAGCAGCTTCCCCCGACGGGGTACGCAGTATTTT
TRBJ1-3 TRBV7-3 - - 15 CASSSTPGAGNTIYF TGTGCCAGCAGCTCAACACCGGGGGCTGGAAACACCATATATTTT
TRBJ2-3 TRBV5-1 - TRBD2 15 CASNPRGGPADTQYF TGCGCCAGCAACCCCCGGGGGGGCCCCGCAGATACGCAGTATTTT
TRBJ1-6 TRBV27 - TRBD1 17 CASSSGGTGIRNSPLHF TGTGCCAGCAGTTCGGGCGGGACAGGGATCAGGAATTCACCCCTCCACTTT
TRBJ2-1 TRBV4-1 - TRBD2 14 CVSSQPSGGYEQFF TGCGTCAGCAGCCAACCTAGCGGGGGGTATGAGCAGTTCTTC